This T cell receptor (beta chain) was captured in a study of T cell clonality in common variable immunodeficiency. Generated by immunoSEQ multiplex PCR, the TCRdb table keeps only in-frame clones and is missing some. This sample's table has 15,000 to 16,000 clones. Notes on the study in general: CVID subjects shared fewer TCRbeta clones than healthy controls did. Common variable immunodeficiency TCR beta sequences reportedly had fewer deletions and N-nucleotide insertions. T cell subpopulation sequencing would be needed to explain CVID clonality.

The CDR3 sequence is 16 residues long. J lost 7 bases, V lost 3 bases, and 11 bases had no gene match. In germline, CDR1 is LNHDA, CDR2 SQIVND (reference sequence). Patients and controls were mostly of Caucasian heritage. Heparinized whole blood, roughly 5 to 8 ml, came from each donor. Concerning this clone: What it recognizes is unknown. The read stops 3 residues short of the end of the CDR3; the missing end is completed from the germline J gene.

Sequencing input: peripheral blood mononuclear cells. The source of this sequence is a human donor with common variable immunodeficiency. The rearrangement links TRBV19 to TRBJ2-1, with 8 bases matching TRBD1. The CDR3 DNA, read in part, is TGTGCCAGTAGTATTGGGCCCCAGGGGGCGGGTAATGAG. Translating gives CASSIGPQGAGNE. The entire CDR3 is CASSIGPQGAGNEQFF. The variable domain in full, completed from reference TRBV19 and TRBJ2-1, reads DGGITQSPKYLFRKEGQNVTLSCEQNLNHDAMYWYRQDPGQGLRLIYYSQIVNDFQKGDIAEGYSVSREKKESFPLTVTSAQKNPTAFYLCASSIGPQGAGNEQFFGPGTRLTVL.